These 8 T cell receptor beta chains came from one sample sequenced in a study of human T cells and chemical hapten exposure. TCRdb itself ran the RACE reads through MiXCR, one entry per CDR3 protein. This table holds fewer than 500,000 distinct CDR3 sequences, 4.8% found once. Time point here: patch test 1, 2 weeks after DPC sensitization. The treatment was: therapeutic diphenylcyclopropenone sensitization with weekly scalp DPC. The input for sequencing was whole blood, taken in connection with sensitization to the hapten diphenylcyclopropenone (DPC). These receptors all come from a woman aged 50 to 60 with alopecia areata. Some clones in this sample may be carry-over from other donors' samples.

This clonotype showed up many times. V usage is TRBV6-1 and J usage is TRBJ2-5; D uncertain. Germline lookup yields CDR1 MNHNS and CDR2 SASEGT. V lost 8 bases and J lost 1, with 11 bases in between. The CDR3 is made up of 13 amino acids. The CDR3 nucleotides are TGTGCCAGCGGTCGGGCCCCCCAAGAGACCCAGTACTTC. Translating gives CASGRAPQETQYF.

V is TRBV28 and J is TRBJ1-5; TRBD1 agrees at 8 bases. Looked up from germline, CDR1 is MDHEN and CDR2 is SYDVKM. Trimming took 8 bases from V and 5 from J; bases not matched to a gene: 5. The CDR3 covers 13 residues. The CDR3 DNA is TGTGCCAGCTCCTTACAGGGGGATCAGCCCCAGCATTTT. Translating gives CASSLQGDQPQHF. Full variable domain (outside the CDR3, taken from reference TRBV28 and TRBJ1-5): DVKVTQSSRYLVKRTGEKVFLECVQDMDHENMFWYRQDPGLGLRLIYFSYDVKMKEKGDIPEGYSVSREKKERFSLILESASTNQTSMYLCASSLQGDQPQHFGDGTRLSIL.

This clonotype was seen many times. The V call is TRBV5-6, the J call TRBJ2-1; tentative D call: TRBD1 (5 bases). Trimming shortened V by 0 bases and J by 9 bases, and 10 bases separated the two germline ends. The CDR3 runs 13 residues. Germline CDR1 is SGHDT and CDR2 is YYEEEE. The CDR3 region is CASSLGGAAEQFF. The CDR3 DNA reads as TGTGCCAGCAGCTTGGGTGGGGCCGCTGAGCAGTTCTTC.

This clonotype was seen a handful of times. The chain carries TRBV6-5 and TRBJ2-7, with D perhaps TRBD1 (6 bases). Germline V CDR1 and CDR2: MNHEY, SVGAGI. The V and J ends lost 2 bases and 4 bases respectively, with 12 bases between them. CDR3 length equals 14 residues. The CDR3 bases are TGTGCCAGCAGTTACGGGCAGGGGTGGTACGAGCAGTACTTC. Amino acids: CASSYGQGWYEQYF.

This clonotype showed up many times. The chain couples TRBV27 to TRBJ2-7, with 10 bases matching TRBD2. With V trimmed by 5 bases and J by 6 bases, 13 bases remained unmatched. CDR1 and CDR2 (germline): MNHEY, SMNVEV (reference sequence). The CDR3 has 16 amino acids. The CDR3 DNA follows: TGTGCCAGCAGTCTTCTACTAGCGGGAAACCCGCTCGAGCAGTACTTC. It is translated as CASSLLLAGNPLEQYF.

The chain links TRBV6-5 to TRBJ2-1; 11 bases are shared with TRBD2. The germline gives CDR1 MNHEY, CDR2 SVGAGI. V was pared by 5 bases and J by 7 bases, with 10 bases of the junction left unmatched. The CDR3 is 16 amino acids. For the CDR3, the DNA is TGTGCCAGCAGTCAGGTTCTAGCGGGAGGATGGAATGAGCAGTTCTTC. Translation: CASSQVLAGGWNEQFF.

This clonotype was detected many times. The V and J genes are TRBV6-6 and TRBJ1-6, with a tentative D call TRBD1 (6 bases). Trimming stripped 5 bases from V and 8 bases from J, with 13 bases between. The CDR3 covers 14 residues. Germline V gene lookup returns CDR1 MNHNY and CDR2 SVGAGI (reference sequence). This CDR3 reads CASSTRDKDSPLHF. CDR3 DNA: TGTGCCAGCAGTACACGGGACAAGGATTCACCCCTCCACTTT.

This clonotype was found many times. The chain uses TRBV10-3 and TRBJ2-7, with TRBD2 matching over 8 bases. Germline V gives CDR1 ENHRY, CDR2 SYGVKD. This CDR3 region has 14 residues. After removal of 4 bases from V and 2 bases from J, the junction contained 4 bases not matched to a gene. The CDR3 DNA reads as TGTGCCATCAGTGGTGGAGCGGGGGCCTACGAGCAGTACTTC. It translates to CAISGGAGAYEQYF.